This TCR beta chain was documented in a study of T-cell memory formation after mild COVID-19. Study-level background: Clusters of TCRs were largely donor specific. General study points: From day 15 to 85, contracting clones were balanced between CD4 and CD8, whereas later expanders leaned toward CD4+. The study found contracting CD4+ clones mainly in CM and EM and contracting CD8+ clones in EMRA.

Germline V gene data show CDR1 as LGHDT and CDR2 as YNNKEL (reference sequence). This CDR3 is 15 amino acids long. The V and J ends lost 1 base and 10 bases, in that order; junction bases with no gene match: 8. One entry per CDR3 protein, called by TCRdb with MiXCR from the 5' RACE reads. The table records 130,000 to 150,000 distinct CDR3 sequences, over 6% of them present only once. This clonotype has more than one count but fewer than ten. Its antigen is as yet unknown. This TCR derives from an adult woman who had mild COVID-19 (a few samples of this study predate the infection). Cell type and time point are not known. Sequencing was performed on PBMCs or a T cell subset sorted from them (not recorded which). The gene calls are TRBV3-1 and TRBJ1-1, with 11 nucleotides matching TRBD1. In DNA, the CDR3 is TGTGCCAGCAGCCAAGGGCCTGGGACAGGGGGGCGAGCTTTCTTT. This codes for CASSQGPGTGGRAFF.